This T cell receptor (beta chain) was identified during a study of cytotoxic CD8 clonotypes in ibrutinib-treated CLL. Generated by immunoSEQ multiplex PCR, the TCRdb table keeps only in-frame clones and is missing some. Among 270,000 or so clones, around 76% were seen once, and the ten largest hold about 6%. Germline lookup yields CDR1 WNHNN and CDR2 SYGVQD (reference sequence). The V and J ends lost 8 bases and 1 base, in that order; junction bases with no gene match: 7. The CDR3 has 15 residues. This clone appeared once. The sample was PBMCs, taken at disease progression, from a patient treated with ibrutinib. This sequence was found in a human donor with chronic lymphocytic leukemia. The rearrangement links TRBV10-1 to TRBJ2-2; 7 bases are shared with TRBD1. The CDR3 region has the DNA TGCGCCAGCTCCCCACAGGGGCTGAACACCGGGGAGCTGTTTTTT. It codes for CASSPQGLNTGELFF.